Listed below are T cell receptor beta chains from one sample, sequenced in a study of blood T cells in healthy people across ages. In TCRdb, the 5' RACE reads were re-called with MiXCR into one record per CDR3 protein. This sample has roughly 800,000 distinct CDR3 sequences; roughly 64% occur once, and the top ten carry 22%. The sequenced material came from blood. These TCRs come from a man aged 25-40 years in good health. CDR3s include the opening cysteine and the closing phenylalanine or tryptophan. D genes are given only for firm matches. Some rows have no size entry. The others give once, few or many, or a class for an expanded clone.

clone_size: NA; j_call: TRBJ2-2; cdr3_length: 20; v_call: TRBV7-9; d_call: TRBD1; cdr3_aa: CASSLARDRGPHLNTGELFF; cdr3_nt: TGTGCCAGCAGCTTAGCGCGGGACAGGGGGCCTCACTTGAACACCGGGGAGCTGTTTTTT
clone_size: few; j_call: TRBJ2-7; cdr3_length: 14; v_call: TRBV20-1; d_call: NA; cdr3_aa: CSARSLAGGWEQYF; cdr3_nt: TGCAGTGCTAGGTCGCTAGCCGGCGGTTGGGAGCAGTACTTC
clone_size: NA; j_call: TRBJ2-5; cdr3_length: 16; v_call: TRBV3-1; d_call: TRBD2; cdr3_aa: CASSQTHQRGTETQYF; cdr3_nt: TGTGCCAGCAGCCAAACACACCAGCGGGGAACGGAGACCCAGTACTTC
clone_size: NA; j_call: TRBJ1-6; cdr3_length: 15; v_call: TRBV7-2; d_call: NA; cdr3_aa: CASSISPGLNSPLHF; cdr3_nt: TGTGCCAGCAGCATATCGCCGGGACTAAATTCACCCCTCCACTTT
clone_size: NA; j_call: TRBJ2-4; cdr3_length: 14; v_call: TRBV20-1; d_call: NA; cdr3_aa: CSARDRIIGNIQYF; cdr3_nt: TGCAGTGCTAGAGACAGGATTATCGGGAACATTCAGTACTTC
clone_size: NA; j_call: TRBJ2-2; cdr3_length: 16; v_call: TRBV4-1; d_call: TRBD1; cdr3_aa: CASSQTTGRNTGELFF; cdr3_nt: TGCGCCAGCAGCCAAACGACAGGGAGGAACACCGGGGAGCTGTTTTTT
clone_size: NA; j_call: TRBJ1-4; cdr3_length: 16; v_call: TRBV7-2; d_call: NA; cdr3_aa: CASSLYRTHGGEKLFF; cdr3_nt: TGTGCCAGCAGCTTATACCGGACCCACGGGGGGGAAAAACTGTTTTTT
clone_size: once; j_call: TRBJ2-7; cdr3_length: 14; v_call: TRBV7-2; d_call: NA; cdr3_aa: CASRGEGWRNEQYF; cdr3_nt: TGTGCCAGCAGAGGGGAAGGGTGGAGAAACGAGCAGTACTTC
clone_size: NA; j_call: TRBJ2-5; cdr3_length: 15; v_call: TRBV7-2; d_call: NA; cdr3_aa: CASSSRLSRGETQYF; cdr3_nt: TGTGCCAGCAGCTCACGCCTAAGTCGGGGGGAGACCCAGTACTTC
clone_size: NA; j_call: TRBJ2-5; cdr3_length: 15; v_call: TRBV5-1; d_call: TRBD2; cdr3_aa: CASSFSGTTQETQYF; cdr3_nt: TGCGCCAGCAGCTTTTCCGGGACTACACAAGAGACCCAGTACTTC